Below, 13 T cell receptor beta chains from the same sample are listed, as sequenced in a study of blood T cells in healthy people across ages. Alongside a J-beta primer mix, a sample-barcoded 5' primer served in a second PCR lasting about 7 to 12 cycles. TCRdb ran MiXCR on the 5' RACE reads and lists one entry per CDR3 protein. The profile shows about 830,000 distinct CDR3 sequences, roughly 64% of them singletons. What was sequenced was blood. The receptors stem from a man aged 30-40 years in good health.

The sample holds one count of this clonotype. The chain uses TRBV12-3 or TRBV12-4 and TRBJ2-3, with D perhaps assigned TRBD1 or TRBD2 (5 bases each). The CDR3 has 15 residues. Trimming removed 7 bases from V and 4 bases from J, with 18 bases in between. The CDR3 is CASTAGTQQADTQYF. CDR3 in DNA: TGTGCCAGCACTGCCGGGACCCAGCAAGCAGATACGCAGTATTTT.

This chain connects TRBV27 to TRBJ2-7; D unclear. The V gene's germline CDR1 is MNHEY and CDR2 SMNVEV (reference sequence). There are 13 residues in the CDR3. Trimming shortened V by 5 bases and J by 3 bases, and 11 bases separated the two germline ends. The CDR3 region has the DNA TGTGCCAGCAGTGTTTCTGGATACTACGAGCAGTACTTC. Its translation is CASSVSGYYEQYF.

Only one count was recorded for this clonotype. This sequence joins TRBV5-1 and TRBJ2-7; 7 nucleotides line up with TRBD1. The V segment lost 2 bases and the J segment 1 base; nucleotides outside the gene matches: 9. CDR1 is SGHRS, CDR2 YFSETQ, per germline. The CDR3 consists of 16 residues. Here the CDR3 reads CASSLGSGTASYEQYF. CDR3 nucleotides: TGCGCCAGCAGCTTAGGCTCCGGGACAGCGTCCTACGAGCAGTACTTC. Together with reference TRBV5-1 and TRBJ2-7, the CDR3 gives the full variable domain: KAGVTQTPRYLIKTRGQQVTLSCSPISGHRSVSWYQQTPGQGLQFLFEYFSETQRNKGNFPGRFSGRQFSNSRSEMNVSTLELGDSALYLCASSLGSGTASYEQYFGPGTRLTVT.

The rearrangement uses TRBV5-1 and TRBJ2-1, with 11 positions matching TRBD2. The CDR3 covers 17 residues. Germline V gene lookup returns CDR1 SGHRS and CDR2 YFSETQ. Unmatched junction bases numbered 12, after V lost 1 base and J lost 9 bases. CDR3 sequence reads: CASSLTSGGPSGFEQFF. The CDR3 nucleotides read TGCGCCAGCAGCTTGACTAGCGGGGGTCCCAGTGGCTTTGAGCAGTTCTTC.

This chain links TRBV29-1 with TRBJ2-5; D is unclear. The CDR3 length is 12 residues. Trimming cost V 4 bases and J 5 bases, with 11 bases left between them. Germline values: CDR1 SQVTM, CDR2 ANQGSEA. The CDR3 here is CSVGRNSETQYF. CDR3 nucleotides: TGCAGCGTTGGGAGAAATTCTGAGACCCAGTACTTC.

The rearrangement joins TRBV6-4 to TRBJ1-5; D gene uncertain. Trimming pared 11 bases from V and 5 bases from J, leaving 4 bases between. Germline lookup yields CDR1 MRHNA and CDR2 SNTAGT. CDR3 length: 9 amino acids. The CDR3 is CASHQPQHF. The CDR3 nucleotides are TGTGCCTCTCATCAGCCCCAGCATTTT.

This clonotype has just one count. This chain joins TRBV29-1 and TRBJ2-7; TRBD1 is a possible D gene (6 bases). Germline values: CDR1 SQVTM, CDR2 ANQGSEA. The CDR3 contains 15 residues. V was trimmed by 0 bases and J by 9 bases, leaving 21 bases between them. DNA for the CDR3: TGCAGCGTTGAAGATGTAGGGGCAGGGGTGAACGTGCAGTACTTC. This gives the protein CSVEDVGAGVNVQYF.

CDR3 region: CSVSGGQGFGYTF. DNA for the CDR3: TGCAGCGTTTCAGGGGGACAGGGCTTTGGCTACACCTTC. The gene calls are TRBV29-1 and TRBJ1-2; 9 bases align to TRBD1. The CDR3 loop spans 13 amino acids. V lost 5 bases, J lost 7 bases, and 8 bases stayed unmatched. Germline V gives CDR1 SQVTM, CDR2 ANQGSEA.

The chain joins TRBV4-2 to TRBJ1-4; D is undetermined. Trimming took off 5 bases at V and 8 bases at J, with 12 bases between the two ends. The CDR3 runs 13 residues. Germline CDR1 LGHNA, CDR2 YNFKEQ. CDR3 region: CASSNHLREKLFF. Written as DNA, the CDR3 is TGTGCCAGCAGCAACCATTTGCGGGAAAAACTGTTTTTT.

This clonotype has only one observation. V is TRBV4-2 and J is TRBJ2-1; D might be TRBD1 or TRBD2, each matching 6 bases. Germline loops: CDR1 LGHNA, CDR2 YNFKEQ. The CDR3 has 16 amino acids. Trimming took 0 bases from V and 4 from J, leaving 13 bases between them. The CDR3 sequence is CASSQDHGGEYNEQFF. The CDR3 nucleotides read TGTGCCAGCAGCCAAGATCACGGGGGCGAGTACAATGAGCAGTTCTTC.

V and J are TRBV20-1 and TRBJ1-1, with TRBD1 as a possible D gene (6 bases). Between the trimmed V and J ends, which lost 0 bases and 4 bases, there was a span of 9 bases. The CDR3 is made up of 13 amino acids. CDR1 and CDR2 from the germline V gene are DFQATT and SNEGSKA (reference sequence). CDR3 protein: CSARDWGLTEAFF. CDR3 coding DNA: TGCAGTGCTAGAGATTGGGGGCTCACTGAAGCTTTCTTT.

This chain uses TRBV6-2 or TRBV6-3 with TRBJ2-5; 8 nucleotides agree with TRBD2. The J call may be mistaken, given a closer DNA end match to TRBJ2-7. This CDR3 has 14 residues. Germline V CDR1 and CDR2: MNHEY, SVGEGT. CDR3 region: CASRLSAGGHEQYF. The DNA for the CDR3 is TGTGCCAGCCGCTTATCTGCGGGGGGTCACGAGCAGTACTTC.

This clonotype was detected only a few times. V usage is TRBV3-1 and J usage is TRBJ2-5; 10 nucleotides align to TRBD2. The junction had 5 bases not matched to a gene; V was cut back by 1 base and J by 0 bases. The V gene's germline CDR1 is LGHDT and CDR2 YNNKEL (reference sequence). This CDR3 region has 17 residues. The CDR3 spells CASSQGGTSAYQETQYF. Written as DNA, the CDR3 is TGTGCCAGCAGCCAAGGGGGGACTAGCGCGTACCAAGAGACCCAGTACTTC.